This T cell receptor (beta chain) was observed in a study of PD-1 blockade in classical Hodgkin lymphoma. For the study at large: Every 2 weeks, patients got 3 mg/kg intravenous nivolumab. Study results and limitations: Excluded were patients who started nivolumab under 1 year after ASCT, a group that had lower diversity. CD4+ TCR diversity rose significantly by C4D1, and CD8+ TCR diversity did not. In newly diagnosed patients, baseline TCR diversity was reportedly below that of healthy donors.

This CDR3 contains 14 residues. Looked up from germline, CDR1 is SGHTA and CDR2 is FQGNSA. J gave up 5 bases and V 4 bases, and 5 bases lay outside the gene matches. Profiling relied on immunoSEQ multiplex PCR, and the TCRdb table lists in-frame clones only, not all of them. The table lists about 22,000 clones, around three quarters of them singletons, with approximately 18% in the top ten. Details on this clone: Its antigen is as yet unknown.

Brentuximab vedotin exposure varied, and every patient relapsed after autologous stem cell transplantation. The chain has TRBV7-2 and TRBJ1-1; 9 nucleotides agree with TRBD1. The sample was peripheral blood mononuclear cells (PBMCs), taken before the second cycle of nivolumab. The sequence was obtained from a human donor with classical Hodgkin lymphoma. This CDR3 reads CASSWGTGRTEAFF. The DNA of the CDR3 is TGTGCCAGCAGCTGGGGGACAGGGCGAACTGAAGCTTTCTTT.